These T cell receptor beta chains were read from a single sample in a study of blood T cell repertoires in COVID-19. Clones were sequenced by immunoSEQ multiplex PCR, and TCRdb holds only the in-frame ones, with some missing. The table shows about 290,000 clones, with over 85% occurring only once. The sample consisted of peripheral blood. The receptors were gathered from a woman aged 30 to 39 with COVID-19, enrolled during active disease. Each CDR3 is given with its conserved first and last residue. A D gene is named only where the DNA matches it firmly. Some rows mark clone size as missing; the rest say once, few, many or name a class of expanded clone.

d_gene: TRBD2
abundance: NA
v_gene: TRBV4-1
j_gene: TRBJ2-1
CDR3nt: TGCGCCAGCAGCCAAGCCGAGCGGGGCAATGAGCAGTTCTTC
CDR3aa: CASSQAERGNEQFF

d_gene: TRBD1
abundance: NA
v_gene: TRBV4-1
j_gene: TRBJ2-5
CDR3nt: TGCGCCAGCAGCCAAGATCCGAGGGGGCCCCATCCGACCCAGTACTTC
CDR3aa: CASSQDPRGPHPTQYF

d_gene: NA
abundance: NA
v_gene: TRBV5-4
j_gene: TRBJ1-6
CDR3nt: TGTGCCAGCAGCCTTCGACAGTTAAATTCACCCCTCCACTTT
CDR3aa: CASSLRQLNSPLHF

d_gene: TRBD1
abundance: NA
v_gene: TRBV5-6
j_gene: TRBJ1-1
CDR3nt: TGTGCCAGCAGCTTCGGACAGGATTCGTTGGTTTTCTTT
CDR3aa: CASSFGQDSLVFF

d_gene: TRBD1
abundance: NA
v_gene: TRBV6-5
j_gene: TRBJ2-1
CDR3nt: TGTGCCAGCAGTTACCTAACAGGGGCATCCTACAATGAGCAGTTCTTC
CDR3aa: CASSYLTGASYNEQFF

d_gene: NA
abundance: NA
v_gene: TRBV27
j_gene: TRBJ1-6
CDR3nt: TGTGCCAGCAGTCCGGAACAGGGTATCGGTTCACCCCTCCACTTT
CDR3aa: CASSPEQGIGSPLHF

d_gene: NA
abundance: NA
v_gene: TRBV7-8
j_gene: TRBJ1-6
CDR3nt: TGTGCCAGCAGCGATGGACACGGGAGGTCCTATAATTCACCCCTCCACTTT
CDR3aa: CASSDGHGRSYNSPLHF

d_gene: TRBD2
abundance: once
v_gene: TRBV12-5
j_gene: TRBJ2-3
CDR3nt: TGTGCTAGTGGCCGGGGACTAGCGGGGGGCCGCACAGATACGCAGTATTTT
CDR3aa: CASGRGLAGGRTDTQYF

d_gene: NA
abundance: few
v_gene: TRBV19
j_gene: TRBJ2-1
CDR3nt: TGTGCCAGTAGTATCCATAAGGGGGAGCGCTACAATGAGCAGTTCTTC
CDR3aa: CASSIHKGERYNEQFF

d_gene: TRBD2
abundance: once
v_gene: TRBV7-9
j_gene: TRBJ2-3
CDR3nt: TGTGCCAGCAGCTTAGAAGATTTAGCGGGGTTGTATGGCACAGATACGCAGTATTTT
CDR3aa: CASSLEDLAGLYGTDTQYF

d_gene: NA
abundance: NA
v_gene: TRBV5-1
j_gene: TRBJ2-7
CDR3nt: TGCGCCAGCAGCTTGCAGGGTTACGAGCAGTACTTC
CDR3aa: CASSLQGYEQYF

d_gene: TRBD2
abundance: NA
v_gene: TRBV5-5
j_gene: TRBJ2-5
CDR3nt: TGTGCCAGCAGCTTGGCCGCGCGGGGGGGCCAAGAGACCCAGTACTTC
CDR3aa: CASSLAARGGQETQYF

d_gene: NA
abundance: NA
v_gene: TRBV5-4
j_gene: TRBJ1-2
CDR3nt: TGTGCCAGCAGCTTGGGAGGGTTCGGCTACACCTTC
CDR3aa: CASSLGGFGYTF

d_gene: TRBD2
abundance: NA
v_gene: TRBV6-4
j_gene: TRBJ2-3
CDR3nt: TGTGCCAGCCGGCTTATGTTGGTCGGGAGGACTCGGCCCAATACGCAGTATTTT
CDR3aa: CASRLMLVGRTRPNTQYF

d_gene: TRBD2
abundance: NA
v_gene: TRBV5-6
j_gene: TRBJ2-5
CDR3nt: TGTGCCAGCAGCTTGGCTAGCGGGGGGTTACAAGAGACCCAGTACTTC
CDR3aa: CASSLASGGLQETQYF

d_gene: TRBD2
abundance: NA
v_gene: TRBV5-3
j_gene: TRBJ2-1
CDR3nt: TGTGCCAGAAGCTTTACCGAAGGGCGGGGGGGCGATGAGCAGTTCTTC
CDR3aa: CARSFTEGRGGDEQFF

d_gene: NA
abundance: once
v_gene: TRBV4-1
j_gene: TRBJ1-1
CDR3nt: TGCGCCAGCAGCCAAGGAGCGGGCACTGAAGCTTTCTTT
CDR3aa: CASSQGAGTEAFF

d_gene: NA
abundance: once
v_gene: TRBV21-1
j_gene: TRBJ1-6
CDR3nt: TGTGCCAGCAGCAAATGTGGAGGGATTTCACCCCTCCACTTT
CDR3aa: CASSKCGGISPLHF

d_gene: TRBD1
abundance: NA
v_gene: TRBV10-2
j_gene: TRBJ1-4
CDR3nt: TGCGCCAGCAGTGAGTCGGGACAGAGGGAAAAACTGTTTTTT
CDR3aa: CASSESGQREKLFF

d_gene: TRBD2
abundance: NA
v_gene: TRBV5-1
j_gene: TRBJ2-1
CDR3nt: TGCGCCAGCAGCTTAGGACTAGCGGGGGTTCCTTTCGGGGATGAGCAGTTCTTC
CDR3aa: CASSLGLAGVPFGDEQFF

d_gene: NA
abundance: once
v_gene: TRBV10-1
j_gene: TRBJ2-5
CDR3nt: TGCGCCAGCAGTGACCGCGCGAGGGAGACCCAGTACTTC
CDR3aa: CASSDRARETQYF

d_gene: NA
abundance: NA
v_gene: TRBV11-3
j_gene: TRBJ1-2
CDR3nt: TGTGCCAGCAGCACGCCGACAGGCCTCTATGGCTACACCTTC
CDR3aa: CASSTPTGLYGYTF

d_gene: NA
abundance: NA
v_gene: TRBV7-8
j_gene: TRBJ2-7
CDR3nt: TGTGCCAGCAGCTCAGGACTTAAGGTCGAGCAGTACTTC
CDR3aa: CASSSGLKVEQYF

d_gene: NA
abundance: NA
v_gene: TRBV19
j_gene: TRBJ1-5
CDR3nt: TGTGCCAGTATGAAAGGCGGATATAGCAATCAGCCCCAGCATTTT
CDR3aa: CASMKGGYSNQPQHF

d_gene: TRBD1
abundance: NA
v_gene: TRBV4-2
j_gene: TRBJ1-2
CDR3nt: TGTGCCAGCAGCCAAGCTTCGACAGGGAACGCCTATGGCTACACCTTC
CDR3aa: CASSQASTGNAYGYTF

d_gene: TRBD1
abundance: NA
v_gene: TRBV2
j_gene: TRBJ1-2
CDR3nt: TGTGCCAGCAGGGGGGACAGGGAGTTCTATGGCTACACCTTC
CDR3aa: CASRGDREFYGYTF

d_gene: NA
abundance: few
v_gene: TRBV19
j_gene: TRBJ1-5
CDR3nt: TGTGCCAGTAGTGTACAGGGCCTGGGTCAGCCCCAGCATTTT
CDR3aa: CASSVQGLGQPQHF

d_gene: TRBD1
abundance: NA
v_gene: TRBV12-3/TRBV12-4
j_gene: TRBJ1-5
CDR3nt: TGTGCCAGCAGTCGAGGGGGCAGTCAGCCCCAGCATTTT
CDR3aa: CASSRGGSQPQHF

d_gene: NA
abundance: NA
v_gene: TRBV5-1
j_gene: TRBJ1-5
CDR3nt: TGCGCCAGCAGCTTGGAGTTCAGGGGTCAGCCCCAGCATTTT
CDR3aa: CASSLEFRGQPQHF

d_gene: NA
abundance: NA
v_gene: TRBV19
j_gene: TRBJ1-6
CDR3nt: TGTGCCAGTACCCAGGGAGGTTCACCCCTCCACTTT
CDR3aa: CASTQGGSPLHF

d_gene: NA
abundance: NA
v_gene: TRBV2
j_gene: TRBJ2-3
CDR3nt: TGTGCCAGCCTTGGGGGAGCGGACTACACAGATACGCAGTATTTT
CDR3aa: CASLGGADYTDTQYF

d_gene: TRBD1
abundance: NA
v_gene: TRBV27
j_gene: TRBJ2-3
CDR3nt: TGTGCCAGCAGTTTATTGCTTCGGACAGGGGGTGCAGATACGCAGTATTTT
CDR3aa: CASSLLLRTGGADTQYF

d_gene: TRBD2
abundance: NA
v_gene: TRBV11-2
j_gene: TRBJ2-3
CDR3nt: TGTGCCAGCAGCTTAGAACTGGACGGACTAGCGGACACAGATACGCAGTATTTT
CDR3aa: CASSLELDGLADTDTQYF

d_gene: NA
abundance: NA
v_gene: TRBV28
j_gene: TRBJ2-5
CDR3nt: TGTGCCAGCAGTTATCCAGGGGACAAACAAGAGACCCAGTACTTC
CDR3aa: CASSYPGDKQETQYF

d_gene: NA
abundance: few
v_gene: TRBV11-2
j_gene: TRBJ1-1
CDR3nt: TGTGCCAGCAGCCCTCGGCAGGACACTGAAGCTTTCTTT
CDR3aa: CASSPRQDTEAFF

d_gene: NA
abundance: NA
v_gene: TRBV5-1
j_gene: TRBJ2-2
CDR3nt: TGCGCCAGCACCGACTCCGGGACAAACACCGGGGAGCTGTTTTTT
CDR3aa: CASTDSGTNTGELFF

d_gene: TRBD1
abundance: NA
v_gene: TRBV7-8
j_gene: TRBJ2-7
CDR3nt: TGTGCCAGCAGCTCCGGACAGGGCATCTACGAGCAGTACTTC
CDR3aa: CASSSGQGIYEQYF

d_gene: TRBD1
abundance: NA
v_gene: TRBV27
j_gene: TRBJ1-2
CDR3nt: TGTGCCAGCAGTTTTGGACAGGGAAGGAACTACACCTTC
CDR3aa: CASSFGQGRNYTF

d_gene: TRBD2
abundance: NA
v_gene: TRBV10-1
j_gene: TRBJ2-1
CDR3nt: TGCGCCAGCAGGAACCGAGCGGGGGCCTCCTACAATGAGCAGTTCTTC
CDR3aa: CASRNRAGASYNEQFF

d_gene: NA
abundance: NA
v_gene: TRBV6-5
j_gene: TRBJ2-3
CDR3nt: TGTGCCAGCAGTTATCTAGCAGGTGTCGATACGCAGTATTTT
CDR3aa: CASSYLAGVDTQYF

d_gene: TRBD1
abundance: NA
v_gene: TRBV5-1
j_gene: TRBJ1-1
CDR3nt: TGCGCCAGCTTCAGGGGGACTCAGAACACTGAAGCTTTCTTT
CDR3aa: CASFRGTQNTEAFF

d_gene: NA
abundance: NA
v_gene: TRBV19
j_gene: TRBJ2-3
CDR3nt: TGTGCCAGTAGCAGACAGACACTGAGCACAGATACGCAGTATTTT
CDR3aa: CASSRQTLSTDTQYF

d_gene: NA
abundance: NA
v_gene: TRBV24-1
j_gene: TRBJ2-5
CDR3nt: TGTGCCACCGGAGATGGGGCAGGGGAGACCCAGTACTTC
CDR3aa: CATGDGAGETQYF

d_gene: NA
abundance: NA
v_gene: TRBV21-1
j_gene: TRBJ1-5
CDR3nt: TGTGCCAGCAGCCCGGGTAATCAGCCCCAGCATTTT
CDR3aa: CASSPGNQPQHF

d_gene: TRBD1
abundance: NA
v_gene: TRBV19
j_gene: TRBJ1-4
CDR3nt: TGTGCCAGCAGAAGTGGGGACAGGCGTGAAAAACTGTTTTTT
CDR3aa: CASRSGDRREKLFF

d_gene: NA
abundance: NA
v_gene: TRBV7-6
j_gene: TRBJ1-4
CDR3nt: TGTGCCAGCAGCTTACGGGGAGTCTTCGGAGAAAAACTGTTTTTT
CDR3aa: CASSLRGVFGEKLFF

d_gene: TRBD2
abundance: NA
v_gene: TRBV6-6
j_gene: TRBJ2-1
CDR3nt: TGTGCCAGCAGTTCGGCCGGAGCGGGACCCTACAATGAGCAGTTCTTC
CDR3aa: CASSSAGAGPYNEQFF

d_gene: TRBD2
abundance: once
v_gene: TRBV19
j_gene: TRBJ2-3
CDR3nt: TGTGCCACCCGGACTAGCGGGGGGGGAGATACGCAGTATTTT
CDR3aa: CATRTSGGGDTQYF

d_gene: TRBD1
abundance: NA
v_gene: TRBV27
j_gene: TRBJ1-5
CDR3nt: TGTGCCAGCAGTTCAGGACAGGGAGATCAGCCCCAGCATTTT
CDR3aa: CASSSGQGDQPQHF

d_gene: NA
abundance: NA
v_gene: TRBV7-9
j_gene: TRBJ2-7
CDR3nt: TGTGCCAGCAGCTTACCGGGAAGCTACGAGCAGTACTTC
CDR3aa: CASSLPGSYEQYF